Included here is one TCR beta chain sequence, with context. Participant-given clinical history determined each cohort assignment. The recovered donors of Cohort 3 showed two negative PCRs, clearance, or symptom resolution. This CDR3 is built from 13 residues. The V and J ends lost 4 bases and 4 bases respectively, with 8 bases between them. Germline V gene sequence: CDR1 SGHDN, CDR2 FVKESK. Sequenced by immunoSEQ multiplex PCR; TCRdb stores in-frame clones only, minus some. The repertoire includes fewer than 400,000 clones, approximately 90% of them detected once, and about 9.8% sits in the top ten. The data are from a study of blood T cell repertoires in COVID-19. Study-level background: Nucleic acid was either cDNA or gDNA, and it came from T cells, B-cell-depleted T cells, or PBMCs.

The clonotype was recovered from a woman aged 18-30 years who had recovered from COVID-19. The sequencing sample was made of PBMCs or T cells enriched from blood (not recorded which). This rearrangement joins TRBV14 to TRBJ1-5; D is unclear. CDR3 residues: CASSPQINQPQHF. The DNA of the CDR3 is TGTGCCAGCAGCCCTCAGATAAATCAGCCCCAGCATTTT.